This TCR beta chain was found in a study of cytomegalovirus exposure and HLA in healthy donors (dated by TCRdb to the late 2010s). Context from the whole study: An earlier analysis of approximately 600 of the donors reported about 250 Gb of sequence data and about 100 million unique TCR beta sequences from approximately 180 million T cells. About five DR-DQ haplotypes were treated as single units for association and clustering because of strong linkage in the cohort. Every discovery cohort repertoire had been produced on one sequencing platform. Along with the approximately 700-subject first cohort, a separate validation cohort of some 130 different subjects was used. HLA typing included class I and class II loci at four-digit resolution. Donor age, sex, ethnicity and CMV serostatus were compiled together with the repertoire data. On average, roughly 250,000 unique TCR beta nucleotide sequences were sequenced per donor among 398 genotyped donors of the cohort, with roughly 20% of those sequences being non-productive. About 330 gigabases of sequencing data and approximately 92 million unique TCR sequences made up an early release that covered 640 HLA-typed donors. The T cell repertoires of 670 or so subjects were profiled by immunosequencing and related to cytomegalovirus serostatus. Rather than drawing on any new phenotypic data, the later analysis identified candidate immune exposures from TCR beta sequences and the way those sequences occurred across donors. The study aimed to test whether signatures of past pathogen exposure could be identified by cataloging public T cell receptors. The number of donors typed differed by locus, with about 629-640 for A, B, C, DRB1 and DQB1, more than 500 for DQA1, 600 to 610 for DPA1, and some 470 for DPB1. In an earlier analysis of 587 of the donors, high-throughput TCR beta sequencing was used to judge whether each TCR beta V gene segment behaved as functional or pseudogenic. In a later analysis, previously published TCR beta repertoires from 550 to 700 donors were re-analyzed and high-resolution HLA genotyping was added so that TCR occurrence patterns could be studied. A later genetic analysis used genome-wide SNP genotypes for 398 of the 666 donors, treating that subset as a discovery cohort. High-throughput TCR immunosequencing, statistical association of individual TCRs with disease status, and machine learning were combined to predict cytomegalovirus infection status. Of the roughly 390 genotyped donors, approximately 82% fell in the genetic ancestry cluster associated with self-reported Caucasian donors. Study-wide findings and limitations: The presence/absence analyses assumed that sequencing depth was roughly uniform across donors, and that assumption may not be true. In a later analysis, several top co-occurrence clusters were reported to appear linked to parvovirus B19, influenza, CMV and Epstein-Barr virus. A later analysis associated 16,951 TCR beta sequences with specific HLA alleles at a false discovery rate of 0.05. Most CMV-associated TCR beta chains appeared to be HLA-restricted in a later analysis, and the HLA associations seemed to be driven largely by CMV exposure. HLA typing was unavailable for some donors at each locus, so association tests used only the typed subset. An association between a missense DCLRE1C variant and V-gene and J-gene trimming of TCR beta chains was found in a later genetic analysis and replicated in an independent cohort. According to the authors, the approach could potentially be generalized to other disease states and immunological phenotypes. The only immune exposure information available for the cohort was CMV serostatus. The sequencing pipeline was judged likely to have produced a cluster of highly shared sequence variants as a technical artifact. Because counts were too low, 15 to 20 rarely observed V segments, including chromosome 9 orphons, were left out of the earlier analysis of roughly 600 of the donors. This cohort had only TCR beta chains sequenced, and the lack of alpha or paired-chain data limited which features could be detected. Three of the identified cytomegalovirus-associated TCR beta chains were confirmed in vitro to be specific for cytomegalovirus antigens. A further reported finding was that TCR beta sequences accurately predicted the HLA-A and HLA-B alleles for most subjects in the first cohort. The classifier was reported to diagnose cytomegalovirus status with high specificity and sensitivity in both the original and validation cohorts. In a later genetic analysis, fewer N-insertions in productive TCRs were reported among donors in an Asian-associated ancestry cluster than the roughly 700-donor mean. When HLA alleles, especially DR and DQ, strongly co-occurred, attributing TCR associations to individual alleles was difficult. Linkage disequilibrium might explain the correlated functional status among segregating V segments, but an unknown experimental factor could not be ruled out. In an earlier analysis of some 640 of the donors, most TCR beta V segments were observed in productive rearrangements about 87% or about 30% of the time, broadly matching IMGT annotations. A total of 150 to 200 TCR beta chains were listed by the study as associated with cytomegalovirus. Most TCR sequences were observed very rarely across donors, whereas some public TCRs were present in many individuals. In a later analysis, the rate of TCR association differed among HLA loci, with DRB1 alleles having the most associated TCRs and HLA-C alleles having the fewest. In a later analysis, HLA-associated TCR beta chains were found to be more clonally expanded and to have lower generation probabilities than equally common non-associated chains.

As regards this clone: It has no known antigen specificity. Base qualities are not provided; no much larger clone lies one nucleotide away.

The cohort consisted of approximately 670 healthy bone marrow donors. At the time of sampling, all cohort members were nominally healthy, though unrecorded immune exposures were likely present. The donor tested CMV seronegative, placing the donor among the 350 or so seronegative members of the cohort. Every donor gave a peripheral blood sample, and the peripheral blood mononuclear cells from that sample were used for TCR beta sequencing. The Qiagen DNeasy Blood Extraction Kit was used to extract genomic DNA from the blood cell samples. Receptor amplification or capture employed the immunoSEQ multiplex PCR assay. A mixture of 60 forward primers for TCR Vbeta segments and 13 reverse primers for TCR Jbeta segments was used in the multiplex PCR. Amplification of the CDR3 region of rearranged TCR beta genes was performed with a multiplex PCR assay on genomic DNA. On the Illumina HiSeq System, the amplified TCR beta libraries were sequenced as 87-base-pair reads. The study's processing was this. Across the 500 to 850 repertoires, a later analysis counted tens of millions of unique TCR beta chains, about 10 million of which were shared by at least two donors. Raw reads were error-corrected and collapsed into unique sequences with a nearest-neighbor algorithm that merged closely related sequences to remove PCR and sequencing errors. To assign V, D and J gene segments, CDR3 sequences were aligned to IMGT reference sequences. Each retained sequence needed at least a six-nucleotide match to both a V gene segment and a J gene segment. A rearrangement counted as productive if the CDR3 had no stop codons and remained in frame with V and J, and every other rearrangement counted as non-productive. Following IMGT convention, CDR3 was defined as the stretch from the second conserved V-encoded cysteine up to the conserved J-encoded phenylalanine. The earlier analysis of about 570 of the donors excluded any sequence lacking an unambiguous match to a single V gene segment. An earlier analysis of almost 600 of the donors classified V segments as functional when productive rearrangements were above 56.7% and as segregating when the standard deviation between donors was above 5%. A statistical classification framework was built to diagnose cytomegalovirus status from the catalog of TCR beta chain sequences. In a later analysis, V and J genes were assigned by comparing TCR nucleotide sequences against IMGT/GENE-DB human TR gene sequences. A later analysis assigned CDR3 sequences and most-parsimonious VDJ recombination scenarios with the TCRdist pipeline. In a later analysis, each TCR beta chain was defined by its CDR3 amino acid sequence together with its V-gene family, and reads without a unique V-gene family were excluded. As a way to deal with suspected cross-contamination and a sequencing artifact, a later analysis dropped 450 to 600 nucleotide sequences that were highly shared and had low generation probability. For each public chain, a later analysis derived a clonal expansion index from normalized ranks of inferred template counts within each repertoire. In a later analysis, generation probabilities were computed with a VDJ recombination model fitted to out-of-frame rearrangements, and the resulting probabilities were checked against IGoR. In a later analysis, TCR-TCR, TCR-HLA and TCR-CMV co-occurrence was scored with hypergeometric tests, and a repertoire-size bias correction was applied to TCR pairs. False discovery rates were estimated in a later analysis by permuting HLA or CMV assignments 20 times. In a later analysis, co-occurring TCRs were grouped with DBSCAN, and TCRdist sequence similarity was added when clustering was performed within HLA-allele-positive subsets. Repertoires with fewer than 30,000 or more than 120,000 public chains, plus five repertoires with anomalous nucleotide sharing, were excluded from co-occurrence clustering. The source is immuneACCESS, and TCRdb retained only in-frame sequences with V and J called. Part of the clones is not carried over; for the studies checked, unresolved V genes explain less than half of this, and the remainder is unexplained. Clone size and the V and J calls come from that table; the DNA yielded D and trimming. The sample profile shows approximately 140,000 clones; 80% of them were found once. Approximately 4% of the sample is held by the ten biggest clonotypes.

The TCR comes from a woman aged 40-49 years in good health and CMV-seronegative. The sequenced sample was PBMCs.

CDR3 sequence: CASSLRTGGNEQYF. The DNA sequence reads TGTGCCAGCAGCCTGCGGACGGGAGGGAACGAGCAGTACTTC. The chain is encoded by TRBV5-8 joined to TRBJ2-7, and TRBD2 matches 8 of the central bases. The CDR3, from cysteine to phenylalanine, totals 14 residues. Kept here is only the CDR3 DNA, which spans 42 bases and is read in frame from base 1. The V end gives up 4 bases and the J end 5 bases, leaving 8 bases in the junction not matched to a gene. The germline V gene yields SGHTS for CDR1 and YDEGEE for CDR2.